These 20 T cell receptor beta chains share one sample of origin, sequenced in a study of beta chain features in type 1 diabetes. What was sequenced were expressed TCRB transcripts, since all of the isolated RNA had been reverse transcribed. Some clones are missing from TCRdb's copy, which holds only in-frame ones; the method was immunoSEQ multiplex PCR. Of about 470,000 clones listed, approximately 31% are singletons. The sequencing input was naive CD4+ T cells from blood. The source is a man between 18 and 35 years old in good health.

V and J are TRBV9 and TRBJ2-5; maybe TRBD1 (5 bases). In germline, CDR1 is SGDLS, CDR2 YYNGEE. The CDR3 spans 15 residues. The germline V and J ends were trimmed by 1 base and 5 bases, with 15 bases remaining between them. The chain's CDR3 is CASSVLGRHGETQYF. The CDR3 nucleotides are TGTGCCAGCAGCGTACTGGGGCGCCACGGGGAGACCCAGTACTTC.

This clone was recorded a few times. This chain joins TRBV30 and TRBJ2-7; 8 nucleotides align to TRBD1. CDR3 length: 14 residues. Germline V gives CDR1 GTSNPN, CDR2 SVGIG (reference sequence). The J segment lost 4 bases and the V segment lost 0 bases, leaving 5 bases of the junction unmatched. The CDR3 DNA sequence: TGTGCCTGGAGTGTACAGGGGGGCGGTTACGAGCAGTACTTC. Its translation: CAWSVQGGGYEQYF.

The chain recombines TRBV30 with TRBJ1-1; D not resolved. The CDR3 contains 12 residues. CDR1 and CDR2 (germline): GTSNPN, SVGIG (reference sequence). V lost 3 bases, J lost 1 base, and 6 bases lay in between. CDR3 residues: CAWRTTNTEAFF. CDR3 sequence (DNA): TGTGCCTGGAGGACAACGAACACTGAAGCTTTCTTT.

V and J are TRBV19 and TRBJ1-2; the D is unclear. Germline assignment: CDR1 LNHDA and CDR2 SQIVND (reference sequence). Trimming shortened V by 7 bases and J by 7 bases, and 22 bases separated the two germline ends. This CDR3 contains 15 residues. CDR3 bases: TGTGCCAGTAAGGGAGATCGGGGAGGGCCATCTGGCTACACCTTC. As protein: CASKGDRGGPSGYTF.

V and J are TRBV18 and TRBJ2-5, with TRBD1 matching 9 bases. CDR3 size: 15 residues. V dropped 4 bases and J dropped 3; count of bases not matched to a gene: 6. Germline CDR1 KGHSH, CDR2 LQKENI. CDR3 sequence (DNA): TGTGCCAGCTCACTTACCTGGACAGGGGAAGAGACCCAGTACTTC. It yields the protein CASSLTWTGEETQYF.

The chain has TRBV5-6 and TRBJ2-1; D is unclear. V lost 0 bases, J lost 15 bases, and 13 bases lay in between. Germline V gene data show CDR1 as SGHDT and CDR2 as YYEEEE. The CDR3 loop spans 12 amino acids. CDR3 nucleotide sequence: TGTGCCAGCAGCTTGGTGTGGTCAAGGCGGTTCTTC. Protein product: CASSLVWSRRFF. Drawing the rest from reference TRBV5-6 and TRBJ2-1, the complete variable domain is DAGVTQSPTHLIKTRGQQVTLRCSPKSGHDTVSWYQQALGQGPQFIFQYYEEEERQRGNFPDRFSGHQFPNYSSELNVNALLLGDSALYLCASSLVWSRRFFGPGTRLTVL.

The chain uses TRBV29-1 and TRBJ1-2; 8 nucleotides match TRBD1. There are 14 residues in the CDR3. Germline CDR1 and CDR2: SQVTM and ANQGSEA. V lost 4 bases, J lost 8 bases, and 12 bases stayed unmatched. CDR3 region: CSVAPPDRVRGYTF. DNA of the CDR3: TGCAGCGTTGCGCCCCCGGACAGGGTGAGGGGCTACACCTTC.

This clone has a handful of counts. V and J are TRBV7-9 and TRBJ1-4; tentative D call: TRBD1 (6 bases). Germline CDR1 is SEHNR and CDR2 is FQNEAQ (reference sequence). V was shortened by 8 bases and J by 5 bases, with 12 bases between the two germline ends. The CDR3 contains 13 residues. DNA of the CDR3: TGTGCCAGCGGCGGACAGCAGAATGAAAAACTGTTTTTT. Translating gives CASGGQQNEKLFF.

The chain has TRBV7-9 and TRBJ2-1, with TRBD1 matching over 12 bases. Germline V gene data show CDR1 as SEHNR and CDR2 as FQNEAQ (reference sequence). CDR3 size: 15 residues. The junction had 7 bases not matched to a gene; V was cut back by 5 bases and J by 8 bases. In DNA form, the CDR3 reads TGTGCCAGCAGCCTCGGGACAGGGGGCGGCGATGAGCAGTTCTTC. Translating gives CASSLGTGGGDEQFF.

This clone turned up a few times. The chain is built from TRBV9 and TRBJ2-1, with D possibly matching TRBD1 (5 bases). CDR1 and CDR2 from the germline V gene are SGDLS and YYNGEE. The CDR3 covers 15 residues. Trimming took 4 bases from V and 4 from J, leaving 15 bases between them. The CDR3 sequence: CASSPSGDRYNEQFF. DNA of the CDR3: TGTGCCAGCAGCCCTTCCGGAGACAGATACAATGAGCAGTTCTTC.

The rearrangement links TRBV7-9 to TRBJ2-2; D is ambiguous. The V end lost 3 bases, the J end lost 0 bases, and 5 bases lay between the germline ends. CDR1 and CDR2 (germline): SEHNR, FQNEAQ (reference sequence). The CDR3 runs 14 residues. The CDR3 nucleotides read TGTGCCAGCAGCTTGCAGGCGAACACCGGGGAGCTGTTTTTT. Translating it yields CASSLQANTGELFF. The whole variable domain, remainder taken from reference TRBV7-9 and TRBJ2-2, is DTGVSQNPRHKITKRGQNVTFRCDPISEHNRLYWYRQTLGQGPEFLTYFQNEAQLEKSRLLSDRFSAERPKGSFSTLEIQRTEQGDSAMYLCASSLQANTGELFFGEGSRLTVL.

The chain joins TRBV5-1 to TRBJ2-3; 8 bases map to TRBD2. CDR3 size: 13 residues. CDR1 SGHRS and CDR2 YFSETQ come from the germline V gene. The V gene end was trimmed by 10 bases and the J gene end by 4 bases; junction bases not matched to a gene: 8. The CDR3 reads CACRSGSADTQYF. Written as DNA, the CDR3 is TGCGCCTGCCGAAGCGGGAGCGCAGATACGCAGTATTTT.

The chain joins TRBV30 to TRBJ1-4; D call uncertain. Germline CDR1 is GTSNPN and CDR2 is SVGIG (reference sequence). The CDR3 is 13 amino acids. V gave up 1 base and J gave up 8 bases, with 11 bases separating them. In nucleotides, the CDR3 is TGTGCCTGGAGTGGGGGTAATCGGGAAAAACTGTTTTTT. Translating gives CAWSGGNREKLFF.

In DNA form, the CDR3 reads TGTGCCAGCAGCTTAATCGGGCACCCTAAGGGAGAGACCCAGTACTTC. It translates to CASSLIGHPKGETQYF. The chain has TRBV7-8 and TRBJ2-5, with D hard to call. The germline V gene has CDR1 SGHVS and CDR2 FQNEAQ. V gave up 2 bases and J gave up 4 bases, with 17 bases separating them. The CDR3 contains 16 residues.

V and J are TRBV7-2 and TRBJ2-5, with 7 bases lining up with TRBD2. The trim removed 1 base at V and 2 bases at J, leaving 4 bases unmatched. Looked up from germline, CDR1 is SGHTA and CDR2 is FQGNSA. The length of the CDR3 is 15 residues. The CDR3 sequence: CASSLGLSGQETQYF. The CDR3 DNA reads TGTGCCAGCAGCTTAGGTCTTAGCGGGCAAGAGACCCAGTACTTC.

V and J are TRBV9 and TRBJ1-5; unclear D gene. V was cut by 0 bases and J by 6 bases, with 10 bases left in between. The CDR3 contains 14 residues. Germline CDR1 and CDR2: SGDLS and YYNGEE. CDR3 amino acids: CASSVGVEGQPQHF. CDR3 bases: TGTGCCAGCAGCGTAGGGGTGGAGGGTCAGCCCCAGCATTTT.

This clone was detected only a few times. The rearrangement joins TRBV5-4 to TRBJ2-2; the D gene is possibly TRBD1 (6 bases). The germline gives CDR1 SGHNT, CDR2 YYREEE (reference sequence). This CDR3 is built from 14 residues. Trimming cost V 4 bases and J 6 bases, with 13 bases left between them. CDR3 sequence: CASSGDRFAGELFF. The CDR3 DNA sequence: TGTGCCAGCAGCGGAGACAGGTTCGCCGGGGAGCTGTTTTTT.

This clone was observed a handful of times. V usage is TRBV2 and J usage is TRBJ2-1; TRBD1 agrees at 7 bases. CDR1 and CDR2 from the germline V gene are SNHLY and FYNNEI. The CDR3 totals 15 residues. J lost 0 bases, V lost 4 bases, and 3 bases had no gene match. The CDR3 nucleotides read TGTGCCAGCAGTGTACGACAGGGCTCCTACAATGAGCAGTTCTTC. Translating it yields CASSVRQGSYNEQFF.

The genes are TRBV29-1 and TRBJ2-7, with D possibly TRBD2 on 5 matching bases. The ends were cut back, 6 bases at V and 0 bases at J, with 12 bases in the middle. The CDR3 spans 13 residues. CDR1 SQVTM and CDR2 ANQGSEA come from the germline V gene. This CDR3 reads CSVAGQSSYEQYF. CDR3 nucleotides: TGCAGCGTCGCGGGTCAGAGCTCCTACGAGCAGTACTTC.

The chain joins TRBV30 to TRBJ2-2, with D maybe TRBD2 (6 bases). Germline V gene sequence: CDR1 GTSNPN, CDR2 SVGIG (reference sequence). The ends were cut back, 3 bases at V and 5 bases at J, with 10 bases in the middle. The CDR3 contains 13 residues. The CDR3 sequence is CAWRRDRTGELFF. CDR3 in DNA: TGTGCCTGGAGGCGGGATCGGACCGGGGAGCTGTTTTTT. Full variable domain (rest looked up from reference TRBV30 and TRBJ2-2): SQTIHQWPATLVQPVGSPLSLECTVEGTSNPNLYWYRQAAGRGLQLLFYSVGIGQISSEVPQNLSASRPQDRQFILSSKKLLLSDSGFYLCAWRRDRTGELFFGEGSRLTVL.